The next 11 T cell receptor beta chains were all read from a single sample in a study of post-analysis software for immune sequencing data. Each TCR beta cDNA library carried unique molecular identifiers. TCRdb re-called the PCR reads through MiXCR, storing one row per CDR3 protein. This table has around 700,000 distinct CDR3 sequences, 59% appearing once. Their antigens are not known. Study results and caveats: TRBV segments more frequent in patients than in controls numbered roughly 5 and included TRBV5-6, TRBV5-1 and TRBV20-1.

Sequencing was carried out using blood. These receptors were taken from a girl aged 2-10 years with multiple sclerosis.

This clonotype was observed a handful of times. V gene TRBV20-1 combines with J gene TRBJ2-7; TRBD1 agrees at 7 bases. V shed 1 base, J shed 1 base, and the junction held 4 bases outside the gene matches. This CDR3 has 14 amino acids. Germline CDR1 is DFQATT and CDR2 is SNEGSKA (reference sequence). The CDR3 here is CSARVGRGSYEQYF. The CDR3 DNA sequence: TGCAGTGCTAGAGTTGGCAGGGGGTCCTACGAGCAGTACTTC.

The rearrangement joins TRBV7-6 to TRBJ2-3; possible D gene TRBD2, 7 bases. V lost 4 bases to trimming and J lost 5 bases, with 13 bases between them. CDR3 length: 14 amino acids. CDR1 SGHVS and CDR2 FNYEAQ come from the germline V gene. CDR3 sequence: CASSWRGQIDTQYF. CDR3 sequence (DNA): TGTGCCAGCAGCTGGCGGGGGCAGATAGATACGCAGTATTTT.

V and J are TRBV6-2 or TRBV6-3 and TRBJ2-7; 12 bases line up with TRBD2. V trimming: 7 bases; J trimming: 2 bases; junction bases outside the gene matches: 6. The CDR3 sequence is 15 residues long. The germline CDR1 and CDR2 sequences are MNHEY and SVGEGT. The CDR3 sequence is CASTTASGRAYEQYF. The CDR3 coding sequence is TGTGCCAGCACCACGGCTAGCGGGAGGGCCTACGAGCAGTACTTC.

In its sample, this clonotype was seen once. The chain is built from TRBV29-1 and TRBJ2-1; 7 bases line up with TRBD1. The CDR3 consists of 15 residues. V shed 2 bases and J 9 bases; nucleotides not matched to a gene: 13. Germline V gene lookup returns CDR1 SQVTM and CDR2 ANQGSEA. For the CDR3, the DNA is TGCAGCGTTGAATCAGAGAGAGGGGGCATTTGTGAGCAGTTCTTC. Its protein is CSVESERGGICEQFF.

The chain joins TRBV20-1 to TRBJ2-1, with 11 bases identical to TRBD2. Germline assignment: CDR1 DFQATT and CDR2 SNEGSKA (reference sequence). CDR3 length: 16 residues. Unmatched junction bases numbered 15, after V lost 6 bases and J lost 8 bases. CDR3 protein: CSAPGLAGGRGDEQFF. In DNA form, the CDR3 reads TGCAGTGCCCCCGGGCTAGCGGGAGGACGGGGTGATGAGCAGTTCTTC.

This chain uses TRBV10-1 with TRBJ2-1; TRBD1 aligns across 7 bases. CDR1 WNHNN and CDR2 SYGVQD come from the germline V gene (reference sequence). This CDR3 has 13 amino acids. V trimming: 2 bases; J trimming: 6 bases; junction bases outside the gene matches: 1. The CDR3 loop reads CASSETGANEQFF. The CDR3 nucleotides read TGCGCCAGCAGTGAGACAGGGGCCAATGAGCAGTTCTTC.

This clonotype was picked up a small number of times. This chain connects TRBV4-3 to TRBJ2-3; possible D gene TRBD2, 5 bases. The CDR3 runs to 16 residues. Germline loops: CDR1 LGHNA, CDR2 YSLEER. V lost 3 bases and J 0 bases, leaving 13 bases between the germline ends. This chain's CDR3 is CASSHGRGFSTDTQYF. CDR3 DNA: TGCGCCAGCAGCCACGGACGGGGATTTAGCACAGATACGCAGTATTTT.

This clonotype has just a few counts. One end of the junction does not line up with germline, which may come from a read error. The genes are TRBV29-1 and TRBJ2-5, with TRBD1 identical over 10 bases. Germline V lookup: CDR1 SQVTM, CDR2 ANQGSEA. This CDR3 contains 13 residues. As DNA, the CDR3 is TGCAGCGTAGAAGGACAGGGGGGCGAGACCCAGTACTTC. Protein product: CSVEGQGGETQYF.

The chain carries TRBV20-1 and TRBJ1-2, with TRBD1 identical over 7 bases. Trimming removed 5 bases from V and 4 bases from J; junction bases left unmatched: 7. This CDR3 is 13 amino acids long. Germline V gives CDR1 DFQATT, CDR2 SNEGSKA (reference sequence). The CDR3, as DNA: TGCAGTGCTCCGACAGGGCTCGCCTATGGCTACACCTTC. As protein: CSAPTGLAYGYTF.

This clonotype was observed a few times. A much larger clone lies a single base off, so this may be a read error. V gene TRBV9 combines with J gene TRBJ2-7, with D perhaps matching TRBD2 (6 bases). Germline values: CDR1 SGDLS, CDR2 YYNGEE. The CDR3 runs to 15 residues. The CDR3: CAGSVDLAPSYEQYF. The CDR3 coding sequence is TGTGCCGGCAGCGTAGACCTAGCGCCTTCCTACGAGCAGTACTTC.

The V call is TRBV7-2, the J call TRBJ2-3; a weak D match, TRBD2 (6 bases). Germline V gene data show CDR1 as SGHTA and CDR2 as FQGNSA. The CDR3 consists of 16 residues. V was shortened by 2 bases and J by 1 base, with 13 bases between the two germline ends. The CDR3 reads CASSLKRRGGTDTQYF. In nucleotides, the CDR3 is TGTGCCAGCAGCTTAAAACGGCGGGGCGGCACAGATACGCAGTATTTT.